The 9 T cell receptor beta chains reported below all come from one sample, sequenced in a study of T-cell reconstitution after alpha-beta-depleted transplantation in children. Unique molecular identifiers were incorporated when the TCRbeta library was constructed. MiXCR, applied by TCRdb to the PCR reads, yields one record per CDR3 protein. The sample holds 450,000 to 600,000 distinct CDR3 sequences, about a sixth seen once. The sequences come from PBMCs from the stem cell graft donor, collected from the stem cell graft. These receptor sequences come from a human donor who donated a stem cell graft to a child with acute lymphoblastic leukemia.

There are a few counts of this clonotype. The chain carries TRBV12-3 or TRBV12-4 and TRBJ2-7; TRBD2 might be the D (5 bases). The CDR3 contains 13 residues. Trimming took 3 bases from V and 3 from J, leaving 9 bases between them. The CDR3 here is CASSFLRDYEQYF. CDR3 nucleotides: TGTGCCAGCAGTTTCCTCCGGGACTACGAGCAGTACTTC.

The gene calls are TRBV27 and TRBJ2-1; 7 nucleotides match TRBD1. J lost 4 bases, V lost 4 bases, and 1 base had no gene match. Germline V gene lookup returns CDR1 MNHEY and CDR2 SMNVEV (reference sequence). The CDR3 covers 13 residues. CDR3 nucleotides: TGTGCCAGCAGTTCGGGACAGTACAATGAGCAGTTCTTC. Its translation: CASSSGQYNEQFF.

V usage is TRBV7-3 and J usage is TRBJ1-1; 7 bases align to TRBD1. CDR1 and CDR2 from the germline V gene are SGHTA and FQGTGA. The CDR3 covers 17 residues. Losses at the gene ends were 2 bases for V and 0 bases for J; bases not matched to a gene: 9. The CDR3 region has the DNA TGTGCCAGCAGCTTACAAGGGGGCCGACCTATGAACACTGAAGCTTTCTTT. This sequence encodes CASSLQGGRPMNTEAFF.

In this sample, this clonotype turned up a few times. An end of the junction does not agree with germline; a read error may underlie this. CDR3 in amino acids: CASRYWTGNTGELFF. The CDR3 DNA is TGTGCCAGCAGATACTGGACAGGGAACACCGGGGAGCTGTTTTTT. The rearrangement links TRBV6-5 to TRBJ2-2; 7 bases agree with TRBD1. The CDR3 consists of 15 residues. In germline, CDR1 is MNHEY, CDR2 SVGAGI.

This clonotype has just a few counts. V is TRBV18 and J is TRBJ1-1; D not certain. Deletions cut 6 bases from V and 8 bases from J, with 16 bases between. CDR1 is KGHSH, CDR2 LQKENI, per germline. CDR3 length: 13 residues. The CDR3 region has the DNA TGTGCCAGCTCCCAAGCGGGCCCTAGGGAAGCTTTCTTT. It is translated as CASSQAGPREAFF.

This clonotype occurred a few times. This rearrangement joins TRBV20-1 to TRBJ2-3; TRBD2 aligns across 12 bases. The J segment lost 1 base and the V segment lost 4 bases, leaving 12 bases of the junction unmatched. This CDR3 contains 18 residues. The V gene's germline CDR1 is DFQATT and CDR2 SNEGSKA (reference sequence). The CDR3 spells CSAITTSGRSIRTDTQYF. The CDR3 DNA reads TGCAGTGCTATTACGACTAGCGGGAGATCCATCCGCACAGATACGCAGTATTTT.

The genes are TRBV9 and TRBJ2-3; D is unresolved. Per the germline V gene, CDR1 is SGDLS and CDR2 is YYNGEE. This CDR3 comprises 14 residues. The V and J ends lost 3 bases and 4 bases respectively, with 12 bases between them. CDR3 DNA sequence: TGTGCCAGCAGCGAATGGGTAGTACCAGATACGCAGTATTTT. This gives the protein CASSEWVVPDTQYF.

The chain uses TRBV27 and TRBJ2-5; TRBD1 matches 12 bases. CDR1 MNHEY and CDR2 SMNVEV come from the germline V gene (reference sequence). The CDR3 has 15 amino acids. Trimming took 5 bases from V and 5 from J; bases not matched to a gene: 6. The CDR3: CASSLYGTGGETQYF. The CDR3 nucleotides read TGTGCCAGCAGTCTATACGGGACAGGGGGCGAGACCCAGTACTTC.

This clonotype has only a few counts. The V call is TRBV5-1, the J call TRBJ1-2; D unresolved. This CDR3 has 16 amino acids. Per the germline V gene, CDR1 is SGHRS and CDR2 is YFSETQ. V lost 3 bases and J 6 bases, leaving 21 bases between the germline ends. The CDR3 protein is CASSWDGSFSGDGYTF. The CDR3, as DNA: TGCGCCAGCAGCTGGGATGGTTCGTTTAGCGGTGATGGCTACACCTTC.